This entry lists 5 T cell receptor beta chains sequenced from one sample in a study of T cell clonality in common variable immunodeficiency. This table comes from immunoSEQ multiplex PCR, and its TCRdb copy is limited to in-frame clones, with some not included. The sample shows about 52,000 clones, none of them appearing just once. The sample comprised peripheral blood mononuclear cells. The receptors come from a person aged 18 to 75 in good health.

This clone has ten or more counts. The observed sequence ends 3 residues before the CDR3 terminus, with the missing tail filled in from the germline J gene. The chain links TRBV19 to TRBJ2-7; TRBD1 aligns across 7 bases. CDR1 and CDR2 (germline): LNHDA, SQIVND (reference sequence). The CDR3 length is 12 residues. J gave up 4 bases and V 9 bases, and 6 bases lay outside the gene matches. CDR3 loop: CASKGQTYEQYF. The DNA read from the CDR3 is TGTGCCAGCAAGGGACAGACTTACGAG. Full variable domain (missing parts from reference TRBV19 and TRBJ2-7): DGGITQSPKYLFRKEGQNVTLSCEQNLNHDAMYWYRQDPGQGLRLIYYSQIVNDFQKGDIAEGYSVSREKKESFPLTVTSAQKNPTAFYLCASKGQTYEQYFGPGTRLTVT.

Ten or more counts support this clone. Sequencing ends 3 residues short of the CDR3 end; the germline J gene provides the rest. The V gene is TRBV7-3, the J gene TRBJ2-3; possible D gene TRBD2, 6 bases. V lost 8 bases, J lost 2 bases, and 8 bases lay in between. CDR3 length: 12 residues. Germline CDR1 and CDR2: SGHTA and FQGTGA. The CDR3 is CASGDSTDTQYF. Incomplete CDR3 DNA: TGTGCCAGCGGGGACTCCACAGATACG.

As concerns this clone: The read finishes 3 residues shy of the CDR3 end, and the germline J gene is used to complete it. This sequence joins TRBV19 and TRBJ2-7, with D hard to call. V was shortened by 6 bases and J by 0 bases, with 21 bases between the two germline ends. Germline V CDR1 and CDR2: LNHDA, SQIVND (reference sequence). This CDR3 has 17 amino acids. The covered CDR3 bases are TGTGCCAGTAGCGGAGTGGGCGTCGAAGCATACTCCTACGAG. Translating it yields CASSGVGVEAYSYE. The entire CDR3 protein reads CASSGVGVEAYSYEQYF.

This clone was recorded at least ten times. CDR3 protein: CASSPLSGFDEKLFF. CDR3 DNA (partial): TGCGCCAGCAGCCCCTTATCGGGGTTTGATGAAAAA. The chain is built from TRBV5-1 and TRBJ1-4; D is uncertain. The read finishes 3 residues shy of the CDR3 end, and the germline J gene is used to complete it. The length of the CDR3 is 15 residues. Trimming took 4 bases from V and 6 from J, leaving 16 bases between them. Per the germline V gene, CDR1 is SGHRS and CDR2 is YFSETQ. The full variable domain, in which reference TRBV5-1 and TRBJ1-4 provide the parts outside the CDR3, is KAGVTQTPRYLIKTRGQQVTLSCSPISGHRSVSWYQQTPGQGLQFLFEYFSETQRNKGNFPGRFSGRQFSNSRSEMNVSTLELGDSALYLCASSPLSGFDEKLFFGSGTQLSVL.

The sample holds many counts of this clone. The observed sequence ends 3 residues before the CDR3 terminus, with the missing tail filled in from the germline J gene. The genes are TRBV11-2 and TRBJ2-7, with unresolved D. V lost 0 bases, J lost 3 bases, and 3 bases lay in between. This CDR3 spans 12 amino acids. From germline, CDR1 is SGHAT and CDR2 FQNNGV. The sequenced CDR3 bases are TGTGCCAGCAGCTTAGAAGGCTACGAG. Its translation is CASSLEGYE. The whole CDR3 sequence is CASSLEGYEQYF.